This T cell receptor (beta chain) emerged from a study of cytomegalovirus exposure and HLA in healthy donors. Study outcomes and limitations: TCR beta V- and J-gene trimming was later associated with a missense DCLRE1C variant.

The V end was cut by 0 bases, the J end by 3 bases, with 11 bases between. Germline assignment: CDR1 LGHNA and CDR2 YSLEER. The CDR3 covers 16 residues. This clone was counted a single time. Its specificity is not known. Primers included in the PCR were 60 Vbeta and 13 Jbeta primers. The repertoire was sequenced with immunoSEQ multiplex PCR; TCRdb's copy has only in-frame clones and lacks some. Of 150,000 to 250,000 clones listed, under 90% are singletons. The sequencing sample was made of PBMCs. This chain connects TRBV4-3 to TRBJ1-4; D remains ambiguous. The clonotype was recovered from a boy younger than 10 in good health and CMV-seronegative. CDR3 protein: CASSQDWSIANEKLFF. CDR3 DNA: TGCGCCAGCAGCCAAGATTGGAGTATAGCTAATGAAAAACTGTTTTTT.